This T cell receptor (beta chain) was observed in a study of post-analysis software for immune sequencing data. Study-level results: Clustering by F measure revealed strong co-clustering among samples prepared together in one batch. TRBV5-6, TRBV5-1 and TRBV20-1 were among five TRBV segments more frequent in patients than controls. When compared against controls, multiple sclerosis patients showed significantly lower normalized Chao1 diversity.

Unique molecular identifiers had been added to the TCR beta cDNA libraries. TCRdb recomputed calls from the PCR reads with MiXCR, one row per CDR3 protein. The table records about 190,000 distinct CDR3 sequences, approximately 29% of them present only once. CDR3 length: 14 amino acids. V lost 4 bases, J lost 5 bases, and 5 bases stayed unmatched. Per the germline V gene, CDR1 is SGHVS and CDR2 is FNYEAQ. About this clonotype: The target antigen is unknown.

This sequence originates from a girl under 18 with multiple sclerosis. Material: blood. The chain links TRBV7-6 to TRBJ2-1; 7 bases line up with TRBD1. The CDR3 region is CASSSRQGNNEQFF. The CDR3 bases are TGTGCCAGCAGCTCGCGACAGGGAAACAATGAGCAGTTCTTC.